This TCR beta chain was found in a study of T cells after yellow fever vaccination. Concerning this clonotype: Antigen unknown.

Study-level points and caveats: Booster samples showed a return of most primary-vaccination clones (approximately 95% CD4, approximately 88% CD8).

Trimming cost V 1 base and J 4 bases, with 8 bases left between them. This CDR3 is built from 14 residues. Germline lookup yields CDR1 LGHNA and CDR2 YSLEER. TCRdb reprocessed the 5' RACE reads via MiXCR and lists one record per CDR3 protein. Of a few hundred thousand distinct CDR3 sequences listed, around 13% were seen once; the top ten hold approximately 3.4%. The chain is built from TRBV4-3 and TRBJ1-5; D is unresolved. This clonotype was obtained from a young man who received the YFV17D yellow fever vaccine. This specimen consisted of CD4+ T cells sorted from PBMCs, obtained 15 days after the yellow fever booster vaccination. CDR3 coding DNA: TGCGCCAGCAGCCAAGGATACAGAAATCAGCCCCAGCATTTT. This encodes CASSQGYRNQPQHF.